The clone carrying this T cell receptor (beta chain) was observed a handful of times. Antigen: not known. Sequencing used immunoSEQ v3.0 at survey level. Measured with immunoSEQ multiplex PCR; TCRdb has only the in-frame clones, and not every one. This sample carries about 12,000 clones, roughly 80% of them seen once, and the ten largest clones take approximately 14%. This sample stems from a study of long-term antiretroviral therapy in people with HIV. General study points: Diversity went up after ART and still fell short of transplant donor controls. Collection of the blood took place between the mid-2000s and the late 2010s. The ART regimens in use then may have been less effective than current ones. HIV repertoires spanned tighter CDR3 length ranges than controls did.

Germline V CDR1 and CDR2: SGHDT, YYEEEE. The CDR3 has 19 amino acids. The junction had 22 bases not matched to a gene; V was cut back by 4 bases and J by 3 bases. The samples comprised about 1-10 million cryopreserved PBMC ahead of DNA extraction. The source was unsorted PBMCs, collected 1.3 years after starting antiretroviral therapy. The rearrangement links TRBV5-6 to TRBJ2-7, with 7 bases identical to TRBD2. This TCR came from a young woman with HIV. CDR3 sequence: CASSPVKIASGTTYYEQYF. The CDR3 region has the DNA TGTGCCAGCAGCCCGGTGAAGATAGCGAGCGGGACCACTTACTACGAGCAGTACTTC.